This entry lists 2 T cell receptor beta chains sequenced from one sample in a study of blood T cell repertoires in COVID-19. Sequenced by immunoSEQ multiplex PCR; TCRdb stores in-frame clones only, minus some. The data show 45,000 or so clones, 75% to 90% seen once. The sequenced sample was peripheral blood. The receptor source for this set is a woman older than 75 with COVID-19, enrolled during active disease.

The rearrangement joins TRBV11-2 to TRBJ2-6, with D maybe TRBD1 (6 bases). The V end was cut by 3 bases, the J end by 2 bases, with 14 bases between. This CDR3 contains 17 residues. The V gene's germline CDR1 is SGHAT and CDR2 FQNNGV. In DNA, the CDR3 is TGTGCCAGCAGCTTGTTCCAAGGGGGTACTGGGGCCAACGTCCTGACTTTC. Residues: CASSLFQGGTGANVLTF.

The J gene is TRBJ2-7, the V gene TRBV5-5; 8 bases match TRBD2. Losses at the gene ends were 0 bases for V and 1 base for J; bases not matched to a gene: 6. Germline-derived CDR1 and CDR2 are SGHKS and YYEKEE (reference sequence). This CDR3 comprises 16 residues. The CDR3 protein is CASSLDLGGRSYEQYF. CDR3 DNA: TGTGCCAGCAGCTTGGATCTAGGCGGGAGGTCCTACGAGCAGTACTTC.